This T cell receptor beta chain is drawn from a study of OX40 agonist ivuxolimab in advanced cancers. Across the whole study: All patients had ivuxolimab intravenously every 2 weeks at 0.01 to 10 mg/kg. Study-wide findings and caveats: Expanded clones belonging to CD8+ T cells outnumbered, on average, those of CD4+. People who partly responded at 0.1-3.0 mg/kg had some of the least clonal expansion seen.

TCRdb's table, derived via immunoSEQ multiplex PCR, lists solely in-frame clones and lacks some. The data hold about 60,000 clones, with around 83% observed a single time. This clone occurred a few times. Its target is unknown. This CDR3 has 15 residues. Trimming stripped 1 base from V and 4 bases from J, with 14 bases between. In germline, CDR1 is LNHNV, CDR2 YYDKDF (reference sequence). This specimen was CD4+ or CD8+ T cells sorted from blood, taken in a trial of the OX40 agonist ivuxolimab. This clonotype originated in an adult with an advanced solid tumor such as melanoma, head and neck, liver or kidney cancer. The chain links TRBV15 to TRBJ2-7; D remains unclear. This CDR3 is CATSRVRSAEYEQYF. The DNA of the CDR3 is TGTGCCACCAGCAGAGTCAGGTCTGCGGAGTACGAGCAGTACTTC.